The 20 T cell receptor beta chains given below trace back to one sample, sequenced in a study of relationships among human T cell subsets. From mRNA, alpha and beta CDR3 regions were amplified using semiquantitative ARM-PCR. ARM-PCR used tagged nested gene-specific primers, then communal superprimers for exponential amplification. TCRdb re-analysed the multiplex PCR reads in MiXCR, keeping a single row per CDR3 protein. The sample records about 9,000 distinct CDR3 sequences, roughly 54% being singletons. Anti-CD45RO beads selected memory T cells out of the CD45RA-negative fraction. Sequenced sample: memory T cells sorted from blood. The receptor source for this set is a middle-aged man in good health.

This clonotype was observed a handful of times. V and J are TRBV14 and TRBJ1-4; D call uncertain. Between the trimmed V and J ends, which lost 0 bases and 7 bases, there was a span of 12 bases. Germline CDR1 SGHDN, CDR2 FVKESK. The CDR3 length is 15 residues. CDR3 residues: CASSQDGRIGEKLFF. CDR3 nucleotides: TGTGCCAGCAGCCAAGATGGGAGGATAGGTGAAAAACTGTTTTTT.

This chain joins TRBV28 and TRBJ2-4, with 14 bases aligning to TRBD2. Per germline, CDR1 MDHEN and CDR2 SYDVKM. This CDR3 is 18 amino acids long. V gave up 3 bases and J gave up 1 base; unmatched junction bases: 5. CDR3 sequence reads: CASSLGLAGAGAKNIQYF. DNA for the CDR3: TGTGCCAGCAGTTTGGGACTAGCGGGGGCGGGTGCCAAAAACATTCAGTACTTC.

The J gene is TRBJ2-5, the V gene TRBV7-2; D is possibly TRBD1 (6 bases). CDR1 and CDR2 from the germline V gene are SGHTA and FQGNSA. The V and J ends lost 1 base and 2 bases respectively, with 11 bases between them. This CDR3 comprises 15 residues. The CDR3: CASSLGPGQQETQYF. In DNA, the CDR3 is TGTGCCAGCAGCTTAGGACCGGGACAACAAGAGACCCAGTACTTC.

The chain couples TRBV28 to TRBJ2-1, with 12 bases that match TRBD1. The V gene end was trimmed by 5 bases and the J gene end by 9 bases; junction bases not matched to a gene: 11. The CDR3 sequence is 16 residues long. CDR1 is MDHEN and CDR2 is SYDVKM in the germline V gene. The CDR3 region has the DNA TGTGCCAGCAGTCCAGGGGGACAGGGGGCGTTTTTTGAGCAGTTCTTC. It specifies CASSPGGQGAFFEQFF.

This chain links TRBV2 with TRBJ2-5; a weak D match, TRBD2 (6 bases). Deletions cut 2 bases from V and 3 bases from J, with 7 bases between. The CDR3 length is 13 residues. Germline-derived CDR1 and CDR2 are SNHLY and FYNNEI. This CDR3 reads CASSEWGEETQYF. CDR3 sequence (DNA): TGTGCCAGCAGTGAATGGGGGGAAGAGACCCAGTACTTC.

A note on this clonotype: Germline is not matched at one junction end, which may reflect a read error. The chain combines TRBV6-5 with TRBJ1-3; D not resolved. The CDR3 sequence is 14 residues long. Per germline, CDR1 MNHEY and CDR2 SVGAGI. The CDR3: CASSYTASGNTMYF. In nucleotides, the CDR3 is TGTGCCAGCAGTTACACAGCCTCTGGAAACACCATGTATTTT.

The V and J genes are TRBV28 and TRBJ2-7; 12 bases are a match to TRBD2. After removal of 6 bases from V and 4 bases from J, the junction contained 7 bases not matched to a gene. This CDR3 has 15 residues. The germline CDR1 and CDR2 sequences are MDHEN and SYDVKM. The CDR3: CASRTGLAGLYEQYF. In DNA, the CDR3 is TGTGCCAGCAGGACCGGACTAGCGGGACTTTACGAGCAGTACTTC.

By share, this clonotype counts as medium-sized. The CDR3 coding sequence is TGTGCCAGCAGTGCTGAGCAGCTGAACACTGAAGCTTTCTTT. Translating it yields CASSAEQLNTEAFF. The genes are TRBV6-4 and TRBJ1-1, with D uncertain. Germline V CDR1 and CDR2: MRHNA, SNTAGT. V was clipped by 4 bases and J by 0 bases, with 9 bases between them. The CDR3 has 14 residues.

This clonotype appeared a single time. CDR3 protein: CASSGQGAIDEPQHF. Here the CDR3 DNA reads TGTGCCAGCAGTGGACAGGGGGCAATTGATGAGCCCCAGCATTTT. The chain couples TRBV6-1 to TRBJ1-5; the match to TRBD1 covers 10 bases. Germline CDR1 reads MNHNS; CDR2 reads SASEGT. Unmatched junction bases numbered 8, after V lost 4 bases and J lost 8 bases. This CDR3 region has 15 residues.

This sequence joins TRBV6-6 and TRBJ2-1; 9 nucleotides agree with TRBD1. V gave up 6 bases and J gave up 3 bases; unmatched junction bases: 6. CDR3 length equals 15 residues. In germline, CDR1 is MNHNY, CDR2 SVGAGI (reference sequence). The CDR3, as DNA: TGTGCCAGCAGCCAGGGACAGGGTCACTACAATGAGCAGTTCTTC. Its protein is CASSQGQGHYNEQFF.

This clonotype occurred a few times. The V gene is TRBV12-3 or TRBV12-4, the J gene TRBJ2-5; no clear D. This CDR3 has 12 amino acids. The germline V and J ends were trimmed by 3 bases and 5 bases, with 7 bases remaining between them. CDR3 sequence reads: CASSFGRETQYF. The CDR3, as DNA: TGTGCCAGCAGTTTCGGTCGGGAGACCCAGTACTTC.

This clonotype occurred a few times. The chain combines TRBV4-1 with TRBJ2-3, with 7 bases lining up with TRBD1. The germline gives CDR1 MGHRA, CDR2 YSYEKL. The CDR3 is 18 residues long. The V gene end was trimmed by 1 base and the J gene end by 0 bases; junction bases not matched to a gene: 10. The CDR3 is CASSQVAATGPSTDTQYF. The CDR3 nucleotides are TGCGCCAGCAGCCAAGTGGCGGCGACAGGGCCCAGCACAGATACGCAGTATTTT.

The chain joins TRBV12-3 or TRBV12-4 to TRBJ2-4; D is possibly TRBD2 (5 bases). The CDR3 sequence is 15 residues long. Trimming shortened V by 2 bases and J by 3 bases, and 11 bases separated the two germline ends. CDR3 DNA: TGTGCCAGCAGTTTATCCGGGGTTTACAAAAACATTCAGTACTTC. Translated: CASSLSGVYKNIQYF.

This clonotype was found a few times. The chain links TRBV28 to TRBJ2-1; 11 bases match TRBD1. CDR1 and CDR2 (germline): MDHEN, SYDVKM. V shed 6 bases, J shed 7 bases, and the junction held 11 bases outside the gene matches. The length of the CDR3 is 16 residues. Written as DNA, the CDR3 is TGTGCCAGCAGGGCACAACCGGGACAGGGGGAAAATGAGCAGTTCTTC. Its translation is CASRAQPGQGENEQFF.

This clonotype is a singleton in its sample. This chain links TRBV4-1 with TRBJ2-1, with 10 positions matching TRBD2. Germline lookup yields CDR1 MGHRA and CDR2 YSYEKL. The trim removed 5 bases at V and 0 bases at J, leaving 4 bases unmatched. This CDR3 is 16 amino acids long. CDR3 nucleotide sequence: TGCGCCAGCAGCACCCGGACTAGCGGCTCCTACAATGAGCAGTTCTTC. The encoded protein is CASSTRTSGSYNEQFF.

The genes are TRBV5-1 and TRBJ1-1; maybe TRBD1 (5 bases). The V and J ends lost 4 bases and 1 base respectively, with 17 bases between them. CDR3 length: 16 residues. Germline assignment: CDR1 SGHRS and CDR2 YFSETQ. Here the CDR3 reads CASSLRVGAENTEAFF. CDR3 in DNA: TGCGCCAGCAGCCTTAGAGTTGGGGCGGAGAACACTGAAGCTTTCTTT.

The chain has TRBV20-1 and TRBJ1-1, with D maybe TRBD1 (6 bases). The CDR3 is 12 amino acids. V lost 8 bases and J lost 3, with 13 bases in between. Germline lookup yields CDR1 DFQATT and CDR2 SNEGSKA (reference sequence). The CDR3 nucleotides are TGCAGTACCCCTGGACAGTACACTGAAGCTTTCTTT. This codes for CSTPGQYTEAFF.

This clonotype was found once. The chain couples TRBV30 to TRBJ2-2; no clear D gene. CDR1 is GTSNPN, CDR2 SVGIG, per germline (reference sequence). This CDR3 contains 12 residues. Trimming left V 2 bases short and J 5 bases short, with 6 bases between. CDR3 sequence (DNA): TGTGCCTGGAGTACCGGGACCGGGGAGCTGTTTTTT. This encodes CAWSTGTGELFF.

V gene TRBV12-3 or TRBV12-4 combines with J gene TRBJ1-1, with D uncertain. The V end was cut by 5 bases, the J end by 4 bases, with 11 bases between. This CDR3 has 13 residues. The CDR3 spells CASSREELTEAFF. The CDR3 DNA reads TGTGCCAGCAGTCGAGAGGAACTCACTGAAGCTTTCTTT.

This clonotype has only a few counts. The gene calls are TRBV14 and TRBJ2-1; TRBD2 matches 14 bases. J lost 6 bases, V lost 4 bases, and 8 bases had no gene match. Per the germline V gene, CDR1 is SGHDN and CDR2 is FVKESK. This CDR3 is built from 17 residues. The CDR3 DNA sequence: TGTGCCAGCAGCCGTCCGGGACTAGCGGGAGCTTCCAATGAGCAGTTCTTC. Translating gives CASSRPGLAGASNEQFF. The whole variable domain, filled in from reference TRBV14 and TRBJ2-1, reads EAGVTQFPSHSVIEKGQTVTLRCDPISGHDNLYWYRRVMGKEIKFLLHFVKESKQDESGMPNNRFLAERTGGTYSTLKVQPAELEDSGVYFCASSRPGLAGASNEQFFGPGTRLTVL.